Each of the 2 T cell receptor beta chains below was sequenced from the same sample in a study of beta chain features in type 1 diabetes. Findings and caveats of the study: TCRB CDR3 length was moderately but significantly reduced in all four CD4+ subsets of Type 1 diabetes patients.

These receptors' antigens are unknown. As every portion of the isolated RNA was reverse transcribed, the sequencing read expressed TCRB transcripts. TCRdb keeps only in-frame clones here, not all; method: immunoSEQ multiplex PCR. The data show some 660,000 clones, with around an eighth seen just once and approximately 0.043% held by the top ten. Sequenced: naive CD4+ T cells from blood. The receptors here all came from a man in his late teens or twenties with type 1 diabetes.

The chain recombines TRBV30 with TRBJ1-1, with D possibly TRBD1 on 5 matching bases. Trimming removed 8 bases at V and 1 base at J, with 17 bases between. The CDR3 length is 14 residues. Germline V gives CDR1 GTSNPN, CDR2 SVGIG (reference sequence). The CDR3 bases are TGTGCCCTTATACGGGGGTTTTCGAACACTGAAGCTTTCTTT. Translated: CALIRGFSNTEAFF.

This clone was seen a few times. The chain joins TRBV29-1 to TRBJ2-7; TRBD2 agrees at 9 bases. V lost 3 bases and J lost 7; bases outside the gene matches: 4. The CDR3 covers 12 residues. The germline V gene has CDR1 SQVTM and CDR2 ANQGSEA. DNA for the CDR3: TGCAGCGTTGATAGCGGGGGTTCAGAGCAGTACTTC. Its protein product is CSVDSGGSEQYF.